This TCR beta chain was identified during a study of cytomegalovirus exposure and HLA in healthy donors. General observations from the study: Associated with cytomegalovirus, according to the listing, were some 150 TCR beta chains. CMV antigen specificity was confirmed in vitro for a few CMV-associated chains.

While the first cohort had around 700 subjects, the donors belonged to the separate validation cohort of roughly 130 subjects. The CDR3 loop spans 14 amino acids. Germline V lookup: CDR1 LNHDA, CDR2 SQIVND (reference sequence). The ends were cut back, 1 base at V and 3 bases at J, with 7 bases in the middle. TCRdb's table, derived via immunoSEQ multiplex PCR, lists solely in-frame clones and lacks some. The repertoire includes about 130,000 clones, 89% of them detected once, and roughly 2% sits in the top ten. This clone has just one count. Its target is not known. The specimen was PBMCs. V is TRBV19 and J is TRBJ2-1; D may be TRBD2 (6 bases). The receptor comes from a woman aged 18-29 years in good health and CMV-seronegative. CDR3 sequence reads: CASSIGGVYNEQFF. CDR3 nucleotides: TGTGCCAGTAGTATAGGGGGGGTCTACAATGAGCAGTTCTTC.